These 23 T cell receptor beta chains share one sample of origin, sequenced in a study of cytomegalovirus exposure and HLA in healthy donors. The primer mix had 60 Vbeta and 13 Jbeta primers. Assay: immunoSEQ multiplex PCR; the TCRdb copy retains only in-frame clones and omits some. The sample yields about 150,000 clones, roughly 65% seen once. Sequenced: PBMCs. Receptors originate from a man between 60 and 70 years old in good health and CMV-seronegative.

The CDR3 sequence: CASHARGPGDEAFF. CDR3 nucleotides: TGTGCCAGCCACGCAAGGGGGCCTGGCGATGAAGCTTTCTTT. This chain connects TRBV6-1 to TRBJ1-1; 7 nucleotides match TRBD1. This CDR3 spans 14 amino acids. Per germline, CDR1 MNHNS and CDR2 SASEGT. J was trimmed by 7 bases and V by 8 bases; bases with no gene match: 13.

V is TRBV5-1 and J is TRBJ1-1; D is unclear. The germline CDR1 and CDR2 sequences are SGHRS and YFSETQ. The CDR3 runs 14 residues. V lost 0 bases to trimming and J lost 3 bases, with 9 bases between them. The CDR3 here is CASSLDPGYTEAFF. The CDR3 nucleotides are TGCGCCAGCAGCTTGGATCCCGGGTACACTGAAGCTTTCTTT.

This clone was counted between two and nine times. The CDR3 DNA sequence: TGTGCCAGCAGTGACCGGGGATTTAATGAAAAACTGTTTTTT. Amino acids: CASSDRGFNEKLFF. This chain uses TRBV25-1 with TRBJ1-4; D gene ambiguous. This CDR3 region has 14 residues. The germline V and J ends were trimmed by 3 bases and 4 bases, with 9 bases remaining between them. From germline, CDR1 is MGHDK and CDR2 SYGVNS.

The chain is built from TRBV7-3 and TRBJ2-7; no clear D gene. The length of the CDR3 is 13 residues. Trimming stripped 4 bases from V and 5 bases from J, with 12 bases between. Germline loops: CDR1 SGHTA, CDR2 FQGTGA. The CDR3 DNA is TGTGCCAGCAGCTCCGGCCCAGAGGACGAGCAGTACTTC. Protein sequence: CASSSGPEDEQYF.

The J gene is TRBJ2-5, the V gene TRBV30, with D unresolved. Trimming shortened V by 0 bases and J by 5 bases, and 4 bases separated the two germline ends. This CDR3 comprises 11 residues. Looked up from germline, CDR1 is GTSNPN and CDR2 is SVGIG (reference sequence). The CDR3 DNA is TGTGCCTGGAGTGTTGGCGAGACCCAGTACTTC. This encodes CAWSVGETQYF.

Worth noting for this clone: Different DNA sequences within this sample yield the same CDR3. This chain connects TRBV5-1 to TRBJ1-1; D perhaps matches TRBD1 (6 bases). This CDR3 region has 14 residues. Germline CDR1 reads SGHRS; CDR2 reads YFSETQ. V lost 3 bases, J lost 0 bases, and 9 bases lay in between. CDR3: CASSSRTVNTEAFF. The CDR3, as DNA: TGCGCCAGCAGCTCCCGGACAGTGAACACTGAAGCTTTCTTT.

V is TRBV7-9 and J is TRBJ2-7; D is uncertain. CDR3 length: 13 residues. V gave up 4 bases and J gave up 3 bases, with 10 bases separating them. Germline V gene lookup returns CDR1 SEHNR and CDR2 FQNEAQ (reference sequence). The CDR3 DNA is TGTGCCAGCAGCTCGGTAACAGACTACGAGCAGTACTTC. Amino acid sequence: CASSSVTDYEQYF.

V is TRBV6-5 and J is TRBJ1-2; D remains unclear. V was trimmed by 6 bases and J by 4 bases, leaving 15 bases between them. This CDR3 is built from 14 residues. Germline V gene lookup returns CDR1 MNHEY and CDR2 SVGAGI. This chain's CDR3 is CASRTPSDTYGYTF. The CDR3, as DNA: TGTGCCAGCAGAACTCCTTCCGACACCTATGGCTACACCTTC.

This chain uses TRBV15 with TRBJ1-1; TRBD1 is a possible D gene (6 bases). V lost 5 bases, J lost 5 bases, and 18 bases lay in between. The CDR3 runs 15 residues. Germline loops: CDR1 LNHNV, CDR2 YYDKDF (reference sequence). CDR3 nucleotide sequence: TGTGCCACCAGCGAGGGCAGGGGAACCGAAACTGAAGCTTTCTTT. This gives the protein CATSEGRGTETEAFF.

The chain employs TRBV10-3 and TRBJ1-5; TRBD1 matches at 8 bases. The J segment lost 1 base and the V segment lost 6 bases, leaving 2 bases of the junction unmatched. Germline V gene data show CDR1 as ENHRY and CDR2 as SYGVKD. This CDR3 is 14 amino acids long. The CDR3 bases are TGTGCCATCAGCGGGACAGGCAGCAATCAGCCCCAGCATTTT. Its protein product is CAISGTGSNQPQHF.

This clone was counted between two and nine times. CDR3 in DNA: TGTGCCAGCAGTTCCGGGACAGGTAACACTGAAGCTTTCTTT. Its protein product is CASSSGTGNTEAFF. The rearrangement links TRBV2 to TRBJ1-1, with 8 bases lining up with TRBD1. Germline CDR1 and CDR2: SNHLY and FYNNEI. V was clipped by 5 bases and J by 2 bases; unmatched bases: 4. The CDR3 is made up of 14 amino acids. Together with reference TRBV2 and TRBJ1-1, the CDR3 gives the full variable domain: EPEVTQTPSHQVTQMGQEVILRCVPISNHLYFYWYRQILGQKVEFLVSFYNNEISEKSEIFDDQFSVERPDGSNFTLKIRSTKLEDSAMYFCASSSGTGNTEAFFGQGTRLTVV.

Of note for this clone: A read error may produce the germline difference seen at one junction end. The chain uses TRBV15 and TRBJ1-6; 7 bases align to TRBD1. The germline V gene encodes CDR1 LNHNV and CDR2 YYDKDF (reference sequence). CDR3 length equals 14 residues. The CDR3 bases are TGTGTCACCAGCCAGGGGACAGATAATTCACCCCTCCACTTT. Translating gives CVTSQGTDNSPLHF. The entire variable domain, with the rest obtained from reference TRBV15 and TRBJ1-6, is as follows: DAMVIQNPRYQVTQFGKPVTLSCSQTLNHNVMYWYQQKSSQAPKLLFHYYDKDFNNEADTPDNFQSRRPNTSFCFLDIRSPGLGDTAMYLCVTSQGTDNSPLHFGNGTRLTVT.

J is TRBJ2-5 and V is TRBV30; D possibly corresponds to TRBD1 (5 bases). The J call is uncertain, as TRBJ2-7 better fits the DNA end. The CDR3 sequence is 13 residues long. Germline loops: CDR1 GTSNPN, CDR2 SVGIG (reference sequence). The DNA for the CDR3 is TGTGCCTGGAGTAGGGGCAGGGTTTACGAGCAGTACTTC. Its translation: CAWSRGRVYEQYF.

This clone was observed a handful of times. V is TRBV6-5 and J is TRBJ2-7; TRBD1 is a possible D gene (6 bases). The CDR3 has 15 residues. Germline V gene data show CDR1 as MNHEY and CDR2 as SVGAGI. V was pared by 0 bases and J by 6 bases, with 15 bases between. The chain's CDR3 is CASSYSHRVVGEQYF. CDR3 coding DNA: TGTGCCAGCAGTTACTCGCACAGGGTAGTCGGCGAGCAGTACTTC.

There are a few counts of this clone. The chain carries TRBV5-1 and TRBJ2-3, with a weak D call TRBD1 (6 bases). Trimming left V 0 bases short and J 1 base short, with 12 bases between. CDR3 length equals 16 residues. Germline lookup yields CDR1 SGHRS and CDR2 YFSETQ. This CDR3 is CASSLVVSGGTDTQYF. DNA for the CDR3: TGCGCCAGCAGCTTGGTAGTGTCAGGGGGCACAGATACGCAGTATTTT.

The V gene is TRBV21-1, the J gene TRBJ1-1; the D segment call TRBD1 is taken from the table without a DNA check. TRBV21-1 is assigned pseudogene status. The CDR3 extends over 15 amino acids. In DNA, the CDR3 is TGTGCCAGCAGCATCCATGACAGGGGAGATCGGGTAGCTTTCTTT. It yields the protein CASSIHDRGDRVAFF.

This chain uses TRBV7-2 with TRBJ2-1; 14 nucleotides line up with TRBD2. Germline values: CDR1 SGHTA, CDR2 FQGNSA. V lost 1 base to trimming and J lost 8 bases; unmatched junction nucleotides: 10. The CDR3 totals 18 residues. This CDR3 reads CASSLVGTSGSGMDEQFF. The CDR3 DNA reads as TGTGCCAGCAGCTTAGTGGGGACTAGCGGGAGCGGGATGGATGAGCAGTTCTTC. Filled out from reference TRBV7-2 and TRBJ2-1, the complete variable domain reads GAGVSQSPSNKVTEKGKDVELRCDPISGHTALYWYRQSLGQGLEFLIYFQGNSAPDKSGLPSDRFSAERTGGSVSTLTIQRTQQEDSAVYLCASSLVGTSGSGMDEQFFGPGTRLTVL.

The chain has TRBV28 and TRBJ2-7, with D perhaps TRBD1 (5 bases). The CDR3 totals 13 residues. Germline CDR1 MDHEN, CDR2 SYDVKM. With 10 bases removed from V and 0 bases from J, the gap between germline ends came to 13 bases. CDR3 DNA: TGTGCCACCGGCCCCCAGGGCTCCTACGAGCAGTACTTC. This encodes CATGPQGSYEQYF.

This clone occurred a few times. The chain has TRBV6-1 and TRBJ1-4, with D unclear. Germline V gives CDR1 MNHNS, CDR2 SASEGT. V lost 5 bases, J lost 8 bases, and 15 bases lay in between. The CDR3 has 14 amino acids. CDR3 sequence: CASSNRKGEEKLFF. The DNA of the CDR3 is TGTGCCAGCAGTAACCGGAAAGGAGAAGAAAAACTGTTTTTT.

This clone occurred a few times. This sequence joins TRBV7-9 and TRBJ2-3; 8 bases agree with TRBD2. The CDR3 runs to 16 residues. From germline, CDR1 is SEHNR and CDR2 FQNEAQ (reference sequence). V trimming: 3 bases; J trimming: 2 bases; junction bases outside the gene matches: 7. This chain's CDR3 is CASSLGDGRATDTQYF. Written as DNA, the CDR3 is TGTGCCAGCAGCTTGGGAGACGGGAGGGCCACAGATACGCAGTATTTT.

This chain connects TRBV11-3 to TRBJ2-7; 15 bases are shared with TRBD2. From germline, CDR1 is SGHNT and CDR2 YENEEA. V lost 5 bases to trimming and J lost 7 bases; unmatched junction nucleotides: 6. CDR3 length: 15 residues. DNA of the CDR3: TGTGCCAGCAGCGCGGGACTAGCGGGAGGAGGGGAGCAGTACTTC. This encodes CASSAGLAGGGEQYF.

This clone was observed once. J is TRBJ2-7 and V is TRBV7-8; 7 bases match TRBD2. The junction had 11 bases not matched to a gene; V was cut back by 0 bases and J by 0 bases. Per germline, CDR1 SGHVS and CDR2 FQNEAQ. The CDR3 has 18 amino acids. The CDR3 sequence: CASSLAELLGGSSYEQYF. The CDR3 nucleotides are TGTGCCAGCAGCTTAGCGGAGCTTCTGGGAGGGTCCTCCTACGAGCAGTACTTC.

The chain joins TRBV18 to TRBJ2-1; D is perhaps TRBD2 (5 bases). The length of the CDR3 is 15 residues. Trimming shortened V by 0 bases and J by 6 bases, and 12 bases separated the two germline ends. Germline V gene lookup returns CDR1 KGHSH and CDR2 LQKENI. CDR3 bases: TGTGCCAGCTCACCACCCCTATTAGGGAGCAATGAGCAGTTCTTC. It yields the protein CASSPPLLGSNEQFF. The complete variable domain, with remaining parts taken from reference TRBV18 and TRBJ2-1, reads NAGVMQNPRHLVRRRGQEARLRCSPMKGHSHVYWYRQLPEEGLKFMVYLQKENIIDESGMPKERFSAEFPKEGPSILRIQQVVRGDSAAYFCASSPPLLGSNEQFFGPGTRLTVL.